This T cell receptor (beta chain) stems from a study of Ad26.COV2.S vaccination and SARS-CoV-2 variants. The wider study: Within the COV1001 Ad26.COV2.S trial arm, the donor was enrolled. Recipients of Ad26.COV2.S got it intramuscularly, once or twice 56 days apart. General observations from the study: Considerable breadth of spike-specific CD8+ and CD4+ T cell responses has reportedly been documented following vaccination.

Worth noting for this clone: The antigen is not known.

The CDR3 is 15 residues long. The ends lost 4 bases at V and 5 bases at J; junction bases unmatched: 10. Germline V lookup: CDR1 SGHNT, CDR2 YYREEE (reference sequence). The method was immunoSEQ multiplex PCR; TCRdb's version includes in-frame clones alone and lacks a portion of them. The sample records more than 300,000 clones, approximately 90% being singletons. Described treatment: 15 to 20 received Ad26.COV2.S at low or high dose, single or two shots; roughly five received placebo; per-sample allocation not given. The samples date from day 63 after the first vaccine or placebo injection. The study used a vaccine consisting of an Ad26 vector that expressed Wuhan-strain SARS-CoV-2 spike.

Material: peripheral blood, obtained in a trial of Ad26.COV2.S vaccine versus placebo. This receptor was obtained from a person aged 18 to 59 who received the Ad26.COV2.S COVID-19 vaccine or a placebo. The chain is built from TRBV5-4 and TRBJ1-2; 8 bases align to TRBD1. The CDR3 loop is CASSRPGTGLYGYTF. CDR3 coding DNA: TGTGCCAGCAGCCGCCCCGGGACAGGTCTATATGGCTACACCTTC.